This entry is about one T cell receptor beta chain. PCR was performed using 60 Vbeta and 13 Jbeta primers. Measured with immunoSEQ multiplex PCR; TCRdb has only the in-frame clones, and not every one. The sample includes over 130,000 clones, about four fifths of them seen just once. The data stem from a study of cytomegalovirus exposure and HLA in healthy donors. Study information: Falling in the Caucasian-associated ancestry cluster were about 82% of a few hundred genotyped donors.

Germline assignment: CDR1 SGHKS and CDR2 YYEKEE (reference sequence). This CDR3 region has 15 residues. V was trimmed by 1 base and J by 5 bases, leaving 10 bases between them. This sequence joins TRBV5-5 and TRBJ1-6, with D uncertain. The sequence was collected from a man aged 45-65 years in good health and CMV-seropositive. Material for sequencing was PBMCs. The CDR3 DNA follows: TGTGCCAGCAGCTTGTACGACATTAATAATTCACCCCTCCACTTT. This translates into CASSLYDINNSPLHF.